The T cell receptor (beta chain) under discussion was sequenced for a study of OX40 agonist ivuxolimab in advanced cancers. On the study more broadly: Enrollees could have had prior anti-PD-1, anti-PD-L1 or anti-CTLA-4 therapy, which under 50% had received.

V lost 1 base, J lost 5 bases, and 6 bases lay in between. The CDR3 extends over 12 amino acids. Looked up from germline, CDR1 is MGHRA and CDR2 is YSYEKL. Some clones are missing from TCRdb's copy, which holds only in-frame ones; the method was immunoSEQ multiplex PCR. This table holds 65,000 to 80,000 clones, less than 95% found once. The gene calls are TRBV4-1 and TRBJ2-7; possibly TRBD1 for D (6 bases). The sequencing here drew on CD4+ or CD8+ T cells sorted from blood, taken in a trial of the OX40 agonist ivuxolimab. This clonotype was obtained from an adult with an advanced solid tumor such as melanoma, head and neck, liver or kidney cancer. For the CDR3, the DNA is TGCGCCAGCAGCCAAGGGGGGCACGAGCAGTACTTC. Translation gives CASSQGGHEQYF.